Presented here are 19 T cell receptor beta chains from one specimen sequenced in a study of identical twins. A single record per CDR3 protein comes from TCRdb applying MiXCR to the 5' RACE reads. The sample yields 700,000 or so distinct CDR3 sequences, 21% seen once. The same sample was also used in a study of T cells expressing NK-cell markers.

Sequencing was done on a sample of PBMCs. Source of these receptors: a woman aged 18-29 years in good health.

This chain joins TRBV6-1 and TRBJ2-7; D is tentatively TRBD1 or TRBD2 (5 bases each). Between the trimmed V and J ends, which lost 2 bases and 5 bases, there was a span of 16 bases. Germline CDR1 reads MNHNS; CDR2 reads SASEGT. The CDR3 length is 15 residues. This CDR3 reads CASSESGPLGHEQYF. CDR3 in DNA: TGTGCCAGCAGTGAATCGGGACCACTTGGCCACGAGCAGTACTTC.

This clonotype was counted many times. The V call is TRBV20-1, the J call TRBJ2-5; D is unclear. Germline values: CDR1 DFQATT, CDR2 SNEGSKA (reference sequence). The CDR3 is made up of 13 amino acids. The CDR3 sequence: CSNQKGGRETQYF. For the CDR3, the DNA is TGCAGCAATCAAAAGGGTGGGCGAGAGACCCAGTACTTC.

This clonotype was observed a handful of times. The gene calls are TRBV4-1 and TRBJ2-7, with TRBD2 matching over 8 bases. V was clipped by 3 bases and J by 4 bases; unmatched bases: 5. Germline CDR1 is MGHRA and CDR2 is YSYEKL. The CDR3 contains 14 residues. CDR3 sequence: CASSHRSGSYEQYF. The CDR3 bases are TGCGCCAGCAGCCACAGGAGCGGGAGTTACGAGCAGTACTTC.

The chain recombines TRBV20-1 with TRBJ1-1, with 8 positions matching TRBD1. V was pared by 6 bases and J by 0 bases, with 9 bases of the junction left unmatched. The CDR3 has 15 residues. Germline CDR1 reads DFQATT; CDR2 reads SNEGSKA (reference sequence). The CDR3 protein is CSAGRLGQVNTEAFF. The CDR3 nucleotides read TGCAGTGCGGGAAGACTGGGACAGGTGAACACTGAAGCTTTCTTT.

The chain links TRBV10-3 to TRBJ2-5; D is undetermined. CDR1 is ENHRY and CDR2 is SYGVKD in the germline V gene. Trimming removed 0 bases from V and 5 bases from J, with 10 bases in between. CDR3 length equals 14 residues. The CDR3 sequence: CAISESKFDETQYF. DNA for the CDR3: TGTGCCATCAGTGAGTCGAAATTTGATGAGACCCAGTACTTC.

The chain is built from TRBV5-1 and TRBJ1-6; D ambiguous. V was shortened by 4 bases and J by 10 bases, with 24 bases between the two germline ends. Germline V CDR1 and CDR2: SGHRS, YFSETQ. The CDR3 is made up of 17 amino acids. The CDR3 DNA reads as TGCGCCAGCAGCAGCGGAAGTCAGAAGGCCCGATGGTCACCCCTCCACTTT. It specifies CASSSGSQKARWSPLHF.

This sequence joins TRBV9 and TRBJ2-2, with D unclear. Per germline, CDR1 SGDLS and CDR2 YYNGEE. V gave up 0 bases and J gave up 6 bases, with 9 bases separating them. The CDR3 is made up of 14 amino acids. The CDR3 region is CASSVASLPGELFF. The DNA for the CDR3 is TGTGCCAGCAGCGTAGCTTCACTGCCCGGGGAGCTGTTTTTT.

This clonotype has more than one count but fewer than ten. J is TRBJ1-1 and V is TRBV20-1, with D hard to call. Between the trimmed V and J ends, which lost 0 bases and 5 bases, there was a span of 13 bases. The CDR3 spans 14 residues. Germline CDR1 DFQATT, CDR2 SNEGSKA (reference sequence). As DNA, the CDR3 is TGCAGTGCTAGAGAGCGCGTAGGGAGGACTGAAGCTTTCTTT. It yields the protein CSARERVGRTEAFF.

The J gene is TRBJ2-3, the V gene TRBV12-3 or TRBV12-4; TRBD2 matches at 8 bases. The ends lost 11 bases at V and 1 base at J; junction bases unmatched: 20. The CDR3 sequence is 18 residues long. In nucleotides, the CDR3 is TGTGCCCTCCAACCCCCGGGGGGCGGGGGGCCACGCACAGATACGCAGTATTTT. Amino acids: CALQPPGGGGPRTDTQYF.

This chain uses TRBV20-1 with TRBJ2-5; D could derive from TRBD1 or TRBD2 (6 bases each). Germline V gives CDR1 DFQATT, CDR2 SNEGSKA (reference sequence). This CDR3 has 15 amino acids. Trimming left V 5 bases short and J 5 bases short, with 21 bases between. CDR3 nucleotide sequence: TGCAGTGCTCCCAACCGACGCAGAGGGGGGGAGACCCAGTACTTC. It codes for CSAPNRRRGGETQYF.

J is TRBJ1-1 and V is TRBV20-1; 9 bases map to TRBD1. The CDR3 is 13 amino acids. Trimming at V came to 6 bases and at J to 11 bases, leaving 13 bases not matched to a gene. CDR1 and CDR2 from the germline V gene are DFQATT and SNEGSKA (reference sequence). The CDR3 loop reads CSALPSGQGLAFF. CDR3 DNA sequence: TGCAGTGCCCTTCCCTCGGGACAGGGCCTCGCTTTCTTT.

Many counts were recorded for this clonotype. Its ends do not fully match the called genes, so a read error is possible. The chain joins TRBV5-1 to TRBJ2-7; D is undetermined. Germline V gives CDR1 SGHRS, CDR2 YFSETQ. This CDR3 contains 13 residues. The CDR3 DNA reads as TGTGCCAGCAGTTTAGTAGGCAGCTACGAGCAGTACTTC. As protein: CASSLVGSYEQYF. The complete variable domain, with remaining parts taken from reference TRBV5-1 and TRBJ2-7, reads KAGVTQTPRYLIKTRGQQVTLSCSPISGHRSVSWYQQTPGQGLQFLFEYFSETQRNKGNFPGRFSGRQFSNSRSEMNVSTLELGDSALYLCASSLVGSYEQYFGPGTRLTVT.

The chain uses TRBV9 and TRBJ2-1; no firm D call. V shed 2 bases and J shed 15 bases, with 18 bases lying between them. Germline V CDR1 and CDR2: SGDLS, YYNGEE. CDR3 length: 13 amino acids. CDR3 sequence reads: CASSVGPFAQGFF. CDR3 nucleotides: TGTGCCAGCAGCGTTGGGCCTTTTGCACAAGGGTTCTTC.

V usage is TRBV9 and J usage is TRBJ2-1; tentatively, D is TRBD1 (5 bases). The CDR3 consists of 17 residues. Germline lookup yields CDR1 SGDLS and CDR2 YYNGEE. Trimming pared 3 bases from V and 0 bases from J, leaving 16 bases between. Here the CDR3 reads CASSETWGYSSYNEQFF. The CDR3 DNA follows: TGTGCCAGCAGCGAAACCTGGGGCTATAGCTCCTACAATGAGCAGTTCTTC.

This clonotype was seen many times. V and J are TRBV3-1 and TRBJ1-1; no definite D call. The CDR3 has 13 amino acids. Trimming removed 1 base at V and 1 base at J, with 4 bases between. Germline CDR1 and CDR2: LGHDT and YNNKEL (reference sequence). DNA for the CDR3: TGTGCCAGCAGCCAAGTGGGGAACACTGAAGCTTTCTTT. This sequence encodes CASSQVGNTEAFF.

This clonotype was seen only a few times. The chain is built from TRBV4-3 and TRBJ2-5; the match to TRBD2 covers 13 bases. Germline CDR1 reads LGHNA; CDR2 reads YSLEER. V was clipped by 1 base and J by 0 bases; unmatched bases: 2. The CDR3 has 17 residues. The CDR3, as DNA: TGCGCCAGCAGCCAAGTAGGACTAGCGGGAGACCAAGAGACCCAGTACTTC. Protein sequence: CASSQVGLAGDQETQYF.

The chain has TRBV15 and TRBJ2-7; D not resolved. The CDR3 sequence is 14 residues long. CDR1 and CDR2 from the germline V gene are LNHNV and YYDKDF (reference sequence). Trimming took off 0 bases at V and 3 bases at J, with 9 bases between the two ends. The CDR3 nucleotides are TGTGCCACCAGCAGAGATAGCCCCTACTACGAGCAGTACTTC. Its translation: CATSRDSPYYEQYF.

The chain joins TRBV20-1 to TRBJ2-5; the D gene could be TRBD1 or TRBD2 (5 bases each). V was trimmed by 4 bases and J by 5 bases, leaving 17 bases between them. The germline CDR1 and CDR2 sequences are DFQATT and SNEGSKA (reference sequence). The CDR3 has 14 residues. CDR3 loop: CSATSRVWDETQYF. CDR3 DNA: TGCAGTGCTACCTCCCGGGTGTGGGACGAGACCCAGTACTTC.

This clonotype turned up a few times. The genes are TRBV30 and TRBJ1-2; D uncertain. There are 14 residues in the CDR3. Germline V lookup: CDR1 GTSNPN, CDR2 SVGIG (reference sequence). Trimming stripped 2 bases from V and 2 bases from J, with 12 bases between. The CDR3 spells CAWSILRTNYGYTF. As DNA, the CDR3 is TGTGCCTGGAGTATACTACGGACGAACTATGGCTACACCTTC.